The 32 T cell receptor beta chains presented below share a single source sample, sequenced in a study of cytomegalovirus exposure and HLA in healthy donors. TCRdb's table, derived via immunoSEQ multiplex PCR, lists solely in-frame clones and lacks some. Altogether 90,000 to 130,000 clones are present, 90% to 97% being singletons, with the ten largest covering 0.67%. The sample was PBMCs. All receptors derive from a woman aged 18-29 years in good health and CMV-seronegative.

The chain combines TRBV19 with TRBJ2-3, with D possibly being TRBD1 (6 bases). Germline V gene lookup returns CDR1 LNHDA and CDR2 SQIVND (reference sequence). The CDR3 loop spans 12 amino acids. Trimming left V 4 bases short and J 6 bases short, with 8 bases between. CDR3 sequence: CASSTGVDTQYF. The CDR3 DNA is TGTGCCAGTAGTACAGGGGTTGATACGCAGTATTTT.

The J gene is TRBJ1-1, the V gene TRBV11-3, with 9 bases that match TRBD1. J lost 8 bases, V lost 1 base, and 5 bases had no gene match. Germline V gene data show CDR1 as SGHNT and CDR2 as YENEEA. This CDR3 region has 14 residues. CDR3 sequence: CASSLVQGAGEAFF. The CDR3 DNA sequence: TGTGCCAGCAGCTTAGTACAGGGGGCGGGGGAAGCTTTCTTT.

This chain connects TRBV5-8 to TRBJ1-5; 7 bases align to TRBD1. The CDR3 runs 15 residues. The J segment lost 3 bases and the V segment lost 0 bases, leaving 3 bases of the junction unmatched. Germline V gene sequence: CDR1 SGHTS, CDR2 YDEGEE. In DNA, the CDR3 is TGTGCCAGCAGCTTGGGGACAGGAGACAATCAGCCCCAGCATTTT. This sequence encodes CASSLGTGDNQPQHF.

The chain employs TRBV19 and TRBJ1-5; no firm D call. V dropped 7 bases and J dropped 8 bases, with 12 bases sitting between them. Germline CDR1 and CDR2: LNHDA and SQIVND (reference sequence). CDR3 length equals 12 residues. The CDR3 is CASKMEFEPQHF. CDR3 nucleotide sequence: TGTGCCAGTAAAATGGAGTTCGAGCCCCAGCATTTT.

This clone showed up just a few times. The gene calls are TRBV2 and TRBJ2-1; TRBD2 agrees at 12 bases. The germline CDR1 and CDR2 sequences are SNHLY and FYNNEI. The V and J ends lost 6 bases and 8 bases, in that order; junction bases with no gene match: 11. The length of the CDR3 is 16 residues. The CDR3 DNA reads as TGTGCCAGCAGACAAACTCTAGCGGGGGGGCGCGATGAGCAGTTCTTC. It translates to CASRQTLAGGRDEQFF. Full variable domain (remainder filled in from reference TRBV2 and TRBJ2-1): EPEVTQTPSHQVTQMGQEVILRCVPISNHLYFYWYRQILGQKVEFLVSFYNNEISEKSEIFDDQFSVERPDGSNFTLKIRSTKLEDSAMYFCASRQTLAGGRDEQFFGPGTRLTVL.

The gene calls are TRBV11-1 and TRBJ2-7, with D perhaps matching TRBD2 (6 bases). Trimming took 5 bases from V and 2 from J, leaving 13 bases between them. CDR3 length equals 14 residues. CDR1 and CDR2 from the germline V gene are SGHAT and FQDESV (reference sequence). The CDR3 nucleotides are TGTGCCAGCAGCCTGACTAGAGTAACCTACGAGCAGTACTTC. The encoded protein is CASSLTRVTYEQYF.

This chain joins TRBV2 and TRBJ2-1; 12 bases match TRBD2. This CDR3 is 15 amino acids long. Germline values: CDR1 SNHLY, CDR2 FYNNEI. The V and J ends lost 6 bases and 7 bases, in that order; junction bases with no gene match: 7. The CDR3 loop is CASRRTSGGLNEQFF. In DNA form, the CDR3 reads TGTGCCAGCAGACGAACTAGCGGGGGGCTGAATGAGCAGTTCTTC.

The chain employs TRBV29-1 and TRBJ2-1, with 8 bases aligning to TRBD2. With V trimmed by 7 bases and J by 4 bases, 12 bases remained unmatched. The CDR3 loop spans 15 amino acids. Looked up from germline, CDR1 is SQVTM and CDR2 is ANQGSEA. CDR3 protein: CSALHGGGIYNEQFF. As DNA, the CDR3 is TGCAGCGCCTTACACGGGGGGGGAATTTACAATGAGCAGTTCTTC.

V is TRBV6-6 and J is TRBJ2-5; maybe TRBD2 (5 bases). The germline V and J ends were trimmed by 9 bases and 2 bases, with 16 bases remaining between them. The length of the CDR3 is 14 residues. Looked up from germline, CDR1 is MNHNY and CDR2 is SVGAGI (reference sequence). This CDR3 reads CASHLAGNQETQYF. In nucleotides, the CDR3 is TGTGCCAGTCACTTGGCGGGTAATCAAGAGACCCAGTACTTC.

This clone came up a few times. The genes are TRBV5-5 and TRBJ1-5; 8 bases align to TRBD1. The CDR3 runs to 15 residues. CDR1 and CDR2 (germline): SGHKS, YYEKEE (reference sequence). The ends lost 0 bases at V and 4 bases at J; junction bases unmatched: 3. CDR3 DNA sequence: TGTGCCAGCAGCTTGGGCGGGACAGGTAATCAGCCCCAGCATTTT. It is translated as CASSLGGTGNQPQHF. The entire variable domain, with the rest obtained from reference TRBV5-5 and TRBJ1-5, is as follows: DAGVTQSPTHLIKTRGQQVTLRCSPISGHKSVSWYQQVLGQGPQFIFQYYEKEERGRGNFPDRFSARQFPNYSSELNVNALLLGDSALYLCASSLGGTGNQPQHFGDGTRLSIL.

This chain uses TRBV2 with TRBJ1-1, with 7 nucleotides matching TRBD1. This CDR3 contains 13 residues. The V gene's germline CDR1 is SNHLY and CDR2 FYNNEI. Trimming took 6 bases from V and 8 from J; bases not matched to a gene: 9. CDR3 sequence (DNA): TGTGCCAGCAGAGACATGGGACAGAGGGAAGCTTTCTTT. This gives the protein CASRDMGQREAFF.

The chain is built from TRBV4-3 and TRBJ2-3, with D possibly being TRBD2 (6 bases). This CDR3 has 15 amino acids. V was trimmed by 0 bases and J by 1 base, leaving 8 bases between them. The germline gives CDR1 LGHNA, CDR2 YSLEER. The CDR3 DNA is TGCGCCAGCAGCCAAGACCGCGGGGGCACAGATACGCAGTATTTT. Translating it yields CASSQDRGGTDTQYF.

The chain employs TRBV5-1 and TRBJ1-1; TRBD1 agrees at 9 bases. The CDR3 is 17 residues long. The V gene end was trimmed by 0 bases and the J gene end by 3 bases; junction bases not matched to a gene: 9. Looked up from germline, CDR1 is SGHRS and CDR2 is YFSETQ. CDR3 residues: CASSLVAGTGLDTEAFF. For the CDR3, the DNA is TGCGCCAGCAGCTTGGTAGCGGGGACAGGGTTGGACACTGAAGCTTTCTTT.

V gene TRBV5-6 combines with J gene TRBJ2-3; TRBD2 agrees at 10 bases. V trimming: 2 bases; J trimming: 3 bases; junction bases outside the gene matches: 6. Germline CDR1 SGHDT, CDR2 YYEEEE. The CDR3 extends over 16 amino acids. The CDR3 nucleotides read TGTGCCAGCAGCTTTCCAGGACTAGCGGTGACAGATACGCAGTATTTT. Residues: CASSFPGLAVTDTQYF.

The V and J genes are TRBV2 and TRBJ1-3; 9 bases match TRBD1. The CDR3 length is 14 residues. With V trimmed by 8 bases and J by 2 bases, 4 bases remained unmatched. Germline V gives CDR1 SNHLY, CDR2 FYNNEI. CDR3 nucleotide sequence: TGTGCCAGCGGGGACAGGGCACCTGGAAACACCATATATTTT. It specifies CASGDRAPGNTIYF. The whole variable domain, filled in from reference TRBV2 and TRBJ1-3, reads EPEVTQTPSHQVTQMGQEVILRCVPISNHLYFYWYRQILGQKVEFLVSFYNNEISEKSEIFDDQFSVERPDGSNFTLKIRSTKLEDSAMYFCASGDRAPGNTIYFGEGSWLTVV.

The chain joins TRBV4-1 to TRBJ2-5; D possibly corresponds to TRBD2 (5 bases). Deletions cut 1 base from V and 1 base from J, with 10 bases between. Germline V gene lookup returns CDR1 MGHRA and CDR2 YSYEKL. This CDR3 region has 15 residues. The CDR3 nucleotides read TGCGCCAGCAGCCAAGGAGGACGGGGCCAAGAGACCCAGTACTTC. Amino acid sequence: CASSQGGRGQETQYF.

J is TRBJ1-1 and V is TRBV6-6; TRBD1 might be the D (6 bases). The CDR3 loop spans 16 amino acids. V dropped 6 bases and J dropped 1 base, with 18 bases sitting between them. Germline CDR1 MNHNY, CDR2 SVGAGI (reference sequence). The CDR3 protein is CASRDTGFGSNTEAFF. The CDR3 DNA sequence: TGTGCCAGCAGGGATACAGGGTTCGGATCGAACACTGAAGCTTTCTTT.

This chain joins TRBV2 and TRBJ2-2; tentatively, D is TRBD1 (6 bases). This CDR3 region has 14 residues. Trimming removed 8 bases at V and 4 bases at J, with 14 bases between. Germline V CDR1 and CDR2: SNHLY, FYNNEI. CDR3 sequence (DNA): TGTGCCAGCGTGACAGGTTTTGCCACCGGGGAGCTGTTTTTT. Translating gives CASVTGFATGELFF.

The chain joins TRBV4-1 to TRBJ1-2; D is undetermined. The V gene lost 4 bases and the J gene lost 0 bases, with 9 bases spanning the gap. The CDR3 is 14 amino acids. The germline V gene has CDR1 MGHRA and CDR2 YSYEKL. The CDR3 region is CASSPTGANYGYTF. CDR3 nucleotide sequence: TGCGCCAGCAGCCCCACCGGGGCTAACTATGGCTACACCTTC.

V gene TRBV11-3 combines with J gene TRBJ2-2; possibly TRBD2 for D (6 bases). V was clipped by 10 bases and J by 4 bases, with 13 bases between them. The germline gives CDR1 SGHNT, CDR2 YENEEA. This CDR3 has 13 amino acids. The CDR3 DNA sequence: TGTGCCACATCGGAGGGGCCCACCGGGGAGCTGTTTTTT. The encoded protein is CATSEGPTGELFF.

The chain couples TRBV5-8 to TRBJ2-5; 9 bases are a match to TRBD1. This CDR3 contains 16 residues. Germline CDR1 is SGHTS and CDR2 is YDEGEE. V lost 4 bases, J lost 4 bases, and 11 bases stayed unmatched. As DNA, the CDR3 is TGTGCCAGCAGCCGCGACCGGGACAGGGCAGGAGAGACCCAGTACTTC. Residues: CASSRDRDRAGETQYF.

The gene calls are TRBV7-3 and TRBJ1-1, with 8 bases matching TRBD1. CDR3 length equals 15 residues. Unmatched junction bases numbered 2, after V lost 1 base and J lost 1 base. Germline CDR1 is SGHTA and CDR2 is FQGTGA. CDR3 bases: TGTGCCAGCAGCTTAATAGGGACAGGGAACACTGAAGCTTTCTTT. It yields the protein CASSLIGTGNTEAFF.

CDR3 bases: TGTGCCAGCAGGGAGGGGACAGGGCCGAGAGACGGTGGCTACACCTTC. This sequence encodes CASREGTGPRDGGYTF. The rearrangement joins TRBV7-8 to TRBJ1-2; 9 bases align to TRBD1. This CDR3 comprises 16 residues. The trim removed 6 bases at V and 7 bases at J, leaving 15 bases unmatched. Germline values: CDR1 SGHVS, CDR2 FQNEAQ.

The rearrangement joins TRBV19 to TRBJ1-5; TRBD1 matches 11 bases. CDR1 is LNHDA and CDR2 is SQIVND in the germline V gene (reference sequence). The length of the CDR3 is 16 residues. V dropped 4 bases and J dropped 2; count of bases not matched to a gene: 4. The CDR3 DNA follows: TGTGCCAGTAGTAACAGGACAGGGGGCGGCAATCAGCCCCAGCATTTT. This translates into CASSNRTGGGNQPQHF.

This clone appeared once. The rearrangement joins TRBV30 to TRBJ2-3; D is perhaps TRBD2 (6 bases). The V gene's germline CDR1 is GTSNPN and CDR2 SVGIG (reference sequence). V lost 0 bases and J 1 base, leaving 14 bases between the germline ends. This CDR3 is 16 amino acids long. The DNA for the CDR3 is TGTGCCTGGAGTGTAAATTGGGGAGGTGGCACAGATACGCAGTATTTT. Translated: CAWSVNWGGGTDTQYF.

The CDR3 DNA sequence: TGTGCCAGCAGCCCCCTCTCGGGACAGGGTATGGACGAGCAGTTCTTC. The encoded protein is CASSPLSGQGMDEQFF. The chain couples TRBV13 to TRBJ2-1; 9 bases agree with TRBD1. The CDR3 contains 16 residues. Trimming took 5 bases from V and 10 from J; bases not matched to a gene: 15. Germline values: CDR1 PRHDT, CDR2 FYEKMQ (reference sequence).

The rearrangement joins TRBV18 to TRBJ1-2; the match to TRBD1 covers 8 bases. The CDR3 is 16 residues long. V gave up 5 bases and J gave up 5 bases; unmatched junction bases: 13. Germline CDR1 KGHSH, CDR2 LQKENI. CDR3 amino acids: CASSSPTDRGGYGYTF. The CDR3 DNA reads TGTGCCAGCTCATCCCCTACCGACAGGGGTGGGTATGGCTACACCTTC.

This rearrangement joins TRBV18 to TRBJ2-1, with D tentatively TRBD1 (6 bases). The CDR3 contains 15 residues. Germline V gene lookup returns CDR1 KGHSH and CDR2 LQKENI. Trimming removed 4 bases at V and 3 bases at J, with 13 bases between. The CDR3 region is CASSQQTGNYNEQFF. The CDR3 DNA reads TGTGCCAGCTCACAACAGACAGGCAACTACAATGAGCAGTTCTTC.

This chain uses TRBV5-1 with TRBJ1-2, with TRBD1 identical over 8 bases. Unmatched junction bases numbered 10, after V lost 3 bases and J lost 3 bases. The CDR3 is 16 residues long. The germline gives CDR1 SGHRS, CDR2 YFSETQ. In DNA, the CDR3 is TGCGCCAGCAGCTCTGGTGGTCAGACAGGGGACTATGGCTACACCTTC. Protein: CASSSGGQTGDYGYTF. The whole variable domain, remainder taken from reference TRBV5-1 and TRBJ1-2, is KAGVTQTPRYLIKTRGQQVTLSCSPISGHRSVSWYQQTPGQGLQFLFEYFSETQRNKGNFPGRFSGRQFSNSRSEMNVSTLELGDSALYLCASSSGGQTGDYGYTFGSGTRLTVV.

J is TRBJ1-1 and V is TRBV28, with 8 bases matching TRBD1. V trimming: 6 bases; J trimming: 4 bases; junction bases outside the gene matches: 4. CDR1 and CDR2 from the germline V gene are MDHEN and SYDVKM. This CDR3 has 13 amino acids. CDR3: CASRRTGSTEAFF. The CDR3 DNA sequence: TGTGCCAGCAGGAGGACAGGGAGCACTGAAGCTTTCTTT. Full variable domain (rest looked up from reference TRBV28 and TRBJ1-1): DVKVTQSSRYLVKRTGEKVFLECVQDMDHENMFWYRQDPGLGLRLIYFSYDVKMKEKGDIPEGYSVSREKKERFSLILESASTNQTSMYLCASRRTGSTEAFFGQGTRLTVV.

The chain is built from TRBV5-6 and TRBJ2-5; D perhaps matches TRBD2 (5 bases). The CDR3 contains 15 residues. Germline V lookup: CDR1 SGHDT, CDR2 YYEEEE. V was pared by 0 bases and J by 4 bases, with 13 bases between. The CDR3 sequence is CASSLAPLVGETQYF. In DNA form, the CDR3 reads TGTGCCAGCAGCTTGGCACCACTAGTCGGAGAGACCCAGTACTTC.

The V gene is TRBV9, the J gene TRBJ1-1, with 8 bases lining up with TRBD1. The CDR3 sequence is 18 residues long. The V and J ends lost 3 bases and 1 base, in that order; junction bases with no gene match: 14. Per the germline V gene, CDR1 is SGDLS and CDR2 is YYNGEE. Here the CDR3 reads CASSEQVPPGQENTEAFF. The CDR3 DNA sequence: TGTGCCAGCAGCGAACAGGTCCCCCCGGGACAGGAGAACACTGAAGCTTTCTTT.